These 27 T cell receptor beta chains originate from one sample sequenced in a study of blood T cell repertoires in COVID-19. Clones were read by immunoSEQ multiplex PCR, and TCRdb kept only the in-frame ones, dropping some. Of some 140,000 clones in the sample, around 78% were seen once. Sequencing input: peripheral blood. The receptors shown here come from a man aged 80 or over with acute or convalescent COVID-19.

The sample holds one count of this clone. Here the CDR3 reads CASSQTGWAQYF. The DNA of the CDR3 is TGTGCCAGCAGCCAGACAGGGTGGGCCCAGTACTTC. The chain uses TRBV7-8 and TRBJ2-5; 7 bases fit TRBD1. This CDR3 region has 12 residues. Germline V lookup: CDR1 SGHVS, CDR2 FQNEAQ. J was trimmed by 9 bases and V by 5 bases; bases with no gene match: 6.

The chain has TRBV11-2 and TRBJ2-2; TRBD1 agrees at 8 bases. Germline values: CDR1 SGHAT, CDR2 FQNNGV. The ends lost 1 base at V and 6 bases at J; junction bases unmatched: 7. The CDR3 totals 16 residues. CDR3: CASSLGRGLGAGELFF. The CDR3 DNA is TGTGCCAGCAGCTTAGGCAGGGGGCTGGGGGCCGGGGAGCTGTTTTTT.

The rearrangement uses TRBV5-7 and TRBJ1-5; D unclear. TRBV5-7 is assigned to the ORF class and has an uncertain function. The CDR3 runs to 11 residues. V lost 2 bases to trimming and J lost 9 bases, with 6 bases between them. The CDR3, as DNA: TGTGCCAGCAGCTTCGAGGGGCCCCAGCATTTT. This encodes CASSFEGPQHF.

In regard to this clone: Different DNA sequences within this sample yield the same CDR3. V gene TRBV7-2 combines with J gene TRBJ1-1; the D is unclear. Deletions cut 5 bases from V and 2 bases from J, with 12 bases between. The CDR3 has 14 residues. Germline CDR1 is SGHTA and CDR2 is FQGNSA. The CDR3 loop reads CASSLRVLNTEAFF. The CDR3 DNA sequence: TGTGCCAGCAGCCTGAGGGTACTTAACACTGAAGCTTTCTTT.

Written as DNA, the CDR3 is TGCGCCAGCAGCTTCACGACAGGGGAAGCCGGTACTGAAGCTTTCTTT. As protein: CASSFTTGEAGTEAFF. The chain combines TRBV5-1 with TRBJ1-1; 8 bases agree with TRBD1. Germline loops: CDR1 SGHRS, CDR2 YFSETQ. The trim removed 2 bases at V and 5 bases at J, leaving 11 bases unmatched. The CDR3 sequence is 16 residues long.

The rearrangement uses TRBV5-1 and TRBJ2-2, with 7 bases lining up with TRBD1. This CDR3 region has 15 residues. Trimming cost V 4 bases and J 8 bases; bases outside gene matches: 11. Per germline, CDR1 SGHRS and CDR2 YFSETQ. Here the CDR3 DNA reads TGCGCCAGCAGCCACCAGACCGGGACAGAAGGGGAGCTGTTTTTT. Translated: CASSHQTGTEGELFF.

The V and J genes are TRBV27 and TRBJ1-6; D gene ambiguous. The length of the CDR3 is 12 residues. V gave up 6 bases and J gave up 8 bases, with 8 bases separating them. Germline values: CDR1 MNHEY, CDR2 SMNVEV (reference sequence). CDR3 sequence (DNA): TGTGCCAGCAGCTATCCCGATTCACCCCTCCACTTT. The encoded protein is CASSYPDSPLHF.

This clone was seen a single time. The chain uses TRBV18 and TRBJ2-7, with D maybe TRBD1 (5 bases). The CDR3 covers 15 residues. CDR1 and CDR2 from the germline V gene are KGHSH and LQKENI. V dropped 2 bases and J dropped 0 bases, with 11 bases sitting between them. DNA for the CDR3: TGTGCCAGCTCACCAAGCCAGGGCTTCTCCTACGAGCAGTACTTC. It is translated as CASSPSQGFSYEQYF.

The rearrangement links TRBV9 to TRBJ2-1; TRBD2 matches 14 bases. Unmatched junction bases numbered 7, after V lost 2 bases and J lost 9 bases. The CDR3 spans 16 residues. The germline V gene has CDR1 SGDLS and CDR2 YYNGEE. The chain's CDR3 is CASSVGTSGGMSEQFF. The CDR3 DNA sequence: TGTGCCAGCAGCGTGGGGACTAGCGGGGGAATGAGTGAGCAGTTCTTC. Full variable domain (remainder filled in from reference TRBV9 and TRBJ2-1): DSGVTQTPKHLITATGQRVTLRCSPRSGDLSVYWYQQSLDQGLQFLIQYYNGEERAKGNILERFSAQQFPDLHSELNLSSLELGDSALYFCASSVGTSGGMSEQFFGPGTRLTVL.

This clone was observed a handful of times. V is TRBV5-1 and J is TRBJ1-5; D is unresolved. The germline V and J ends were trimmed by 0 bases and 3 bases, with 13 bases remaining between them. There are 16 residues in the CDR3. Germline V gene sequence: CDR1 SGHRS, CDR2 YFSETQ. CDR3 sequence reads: CASSLEPGIVNQPQHF. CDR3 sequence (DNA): TGCGCCAGCAGCTTGGAACCGGGGATCGTCAATCAGCCCCAGCATTTT.

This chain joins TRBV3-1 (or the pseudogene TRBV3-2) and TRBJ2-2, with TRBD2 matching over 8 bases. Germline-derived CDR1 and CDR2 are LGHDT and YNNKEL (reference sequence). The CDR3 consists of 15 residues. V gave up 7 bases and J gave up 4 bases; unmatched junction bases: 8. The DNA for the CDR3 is TGTGCCAGCATTGAGCGGGGGAGAGGCACCGGGGAGCTGTTTTTT. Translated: CASIERGRGTGELFF.

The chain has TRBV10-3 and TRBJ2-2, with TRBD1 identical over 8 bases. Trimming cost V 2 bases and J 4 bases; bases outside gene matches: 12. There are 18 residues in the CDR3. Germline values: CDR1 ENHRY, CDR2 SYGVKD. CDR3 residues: CAISETTDRGGRTGELFF. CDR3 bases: TGTGCCATCAGTGAGACCACCGACAGGGGAGGCCGCACCGGGGAGCTGTTTTTT.

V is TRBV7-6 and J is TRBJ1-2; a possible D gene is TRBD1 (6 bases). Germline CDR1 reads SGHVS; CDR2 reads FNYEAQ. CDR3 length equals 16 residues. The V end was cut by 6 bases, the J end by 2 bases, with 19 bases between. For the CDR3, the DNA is TGTGCCAGCAGGATGTCGGACAGTCTATCGAACTATGGCTACACCTTC. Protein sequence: CASRMSDSLSNYGYTF. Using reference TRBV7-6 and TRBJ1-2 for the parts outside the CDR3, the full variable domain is GAGVSQSPRYKVTKRGQDVALRCDPISGHVSLYWYRQALGQGPEFLTYFNYEAQQDKSGLPNDRFSAERPEGSISTLTIQRTEQRDSAMYRCASRMSDSLSNYGYTFGSGTRLTVV.

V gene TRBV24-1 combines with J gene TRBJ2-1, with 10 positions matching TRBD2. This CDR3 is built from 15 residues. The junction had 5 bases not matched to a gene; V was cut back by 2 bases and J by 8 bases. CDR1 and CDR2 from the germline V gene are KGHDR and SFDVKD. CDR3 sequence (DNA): TGTGCCACCAGTGATTCTAGCGGGGGAAGAGATGAGCAGTTCTTC. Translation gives CATSDSSGGRDEQFF.

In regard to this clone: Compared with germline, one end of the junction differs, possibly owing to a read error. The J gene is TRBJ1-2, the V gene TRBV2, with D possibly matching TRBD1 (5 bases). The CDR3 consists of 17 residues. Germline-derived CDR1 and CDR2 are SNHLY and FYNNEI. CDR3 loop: CASSKAVRDSANYGYTF. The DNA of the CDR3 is TGTGCCAGCAGTAAAGCGGTACGGGACTCAGCTAACTATGGCTACACCTTC. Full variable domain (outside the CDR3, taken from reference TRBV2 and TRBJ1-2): EPEVTQTPSHQVTQMGQEVILRCVPISNHLYFYWYRQILGQKVEFLVSFYNNEISEKSEIFDDQFSVERPDGSNFTLKIRSTKLEDSAMYFCASSKAVRDSANYGYTFGSGTRLTVV.

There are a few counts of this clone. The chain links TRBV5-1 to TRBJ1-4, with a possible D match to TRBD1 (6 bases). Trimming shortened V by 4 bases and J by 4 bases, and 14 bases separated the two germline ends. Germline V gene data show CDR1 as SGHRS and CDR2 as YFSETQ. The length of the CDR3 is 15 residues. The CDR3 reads CASSGSGALNEKLFF. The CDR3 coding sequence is TGCGCCAGCAGCGGATCAGGGGCCCTTAATGAAAAACTGTTTTTT. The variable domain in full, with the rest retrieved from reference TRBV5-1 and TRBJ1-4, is KAGVTQTPRYLIKTRGQQVTLSCSPISGHRSVSWYQQTPGQGLQFLFEYFSETQRNKGNFPGRFSGRQFSNSRSEMNVSTLELGDSALYLCASSGSGALNEKLFFGSGTQLSVL.

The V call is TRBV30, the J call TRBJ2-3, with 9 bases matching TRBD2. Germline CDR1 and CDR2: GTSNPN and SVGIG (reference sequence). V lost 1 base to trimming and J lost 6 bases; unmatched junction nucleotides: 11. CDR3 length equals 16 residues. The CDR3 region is CAWSAWVAGASDTQYF. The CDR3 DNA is TGTGCCTGGAGTGCCTGGGTAGCGGGGGCTTCGGATACGCAGTATTTT. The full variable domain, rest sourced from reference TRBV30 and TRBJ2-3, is SQTIHQWPATLVQPVGSPLSLECTVEGTSNPNLYWYRQAAGRGLQLLFYSVGIGQISSEVPQNLSASRPQDRQFILSSKKLLLSDSGFYLCAWSAWVAGASDTQYFGPGTRLTVL.

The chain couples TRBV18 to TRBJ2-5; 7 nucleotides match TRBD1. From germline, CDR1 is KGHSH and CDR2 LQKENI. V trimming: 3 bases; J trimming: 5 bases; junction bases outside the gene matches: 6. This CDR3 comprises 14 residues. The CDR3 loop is CASSPQGVAETQYF. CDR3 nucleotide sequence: TGTGCCAGCTCACCTCAGGGGGTCGCGGAGACCCAGTACTTC.

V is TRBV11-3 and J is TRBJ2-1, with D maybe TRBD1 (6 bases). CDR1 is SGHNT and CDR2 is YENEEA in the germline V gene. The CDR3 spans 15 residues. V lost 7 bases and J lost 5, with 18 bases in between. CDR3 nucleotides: TGTGCCAGCACCACCGAAGGGACAATTCACAATGAGCAGTTCTTC. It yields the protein CASTTEGTIHNEQFF.

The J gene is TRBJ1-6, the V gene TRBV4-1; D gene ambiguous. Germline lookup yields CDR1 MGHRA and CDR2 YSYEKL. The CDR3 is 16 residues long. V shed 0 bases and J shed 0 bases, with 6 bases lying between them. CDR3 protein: CASSQEPVSYNSPLHF. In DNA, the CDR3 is TGCGCCAGCAGCCAAGAGCCAGTCTCCTATAATTCACCCCTCCACTTT.

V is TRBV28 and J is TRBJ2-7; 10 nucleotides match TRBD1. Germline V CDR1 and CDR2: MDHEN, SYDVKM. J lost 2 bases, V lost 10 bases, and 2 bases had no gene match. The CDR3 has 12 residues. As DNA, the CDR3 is TGTGCCACCGGGACAGGGGCCTACGAGCAGTACGTC. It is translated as CATGTGAYEQYV.

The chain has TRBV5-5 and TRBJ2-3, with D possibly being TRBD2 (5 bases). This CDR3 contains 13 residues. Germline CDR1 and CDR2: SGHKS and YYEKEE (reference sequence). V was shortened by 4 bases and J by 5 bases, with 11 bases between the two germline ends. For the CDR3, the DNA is TGTGCCAGCAGCCCTGGAGGCGGAGATACGCAGTATTTT. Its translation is CASSPGGGDTQYF.

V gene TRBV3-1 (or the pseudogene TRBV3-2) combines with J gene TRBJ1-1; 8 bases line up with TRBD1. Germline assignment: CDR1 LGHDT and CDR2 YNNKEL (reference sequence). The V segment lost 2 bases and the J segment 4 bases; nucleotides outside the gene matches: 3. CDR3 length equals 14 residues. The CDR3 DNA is TGTGCCAGCAGCCAACAGGGGGCGAGCACTGAAGCTTTCTTT. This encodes CASSQQGASTEAFF.

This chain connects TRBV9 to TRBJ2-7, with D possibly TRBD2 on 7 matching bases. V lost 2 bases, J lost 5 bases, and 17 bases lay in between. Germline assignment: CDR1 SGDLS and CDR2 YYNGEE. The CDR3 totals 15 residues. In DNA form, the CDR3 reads TGTGCCAGCAGCGTGGACCTATGGGGGGGCAACGAGCAGTACTTC. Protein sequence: CASSVDLWGGNEQYF.

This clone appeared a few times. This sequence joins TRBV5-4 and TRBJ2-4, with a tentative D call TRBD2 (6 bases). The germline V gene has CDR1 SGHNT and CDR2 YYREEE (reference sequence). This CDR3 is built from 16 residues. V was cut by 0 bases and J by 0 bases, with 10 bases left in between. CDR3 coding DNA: TGTGCCAGCAGCTTGGGGGACTTTGGAGCCAAAAACATTCAGTACTTC. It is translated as CASSLGDFGAKNIQYF.

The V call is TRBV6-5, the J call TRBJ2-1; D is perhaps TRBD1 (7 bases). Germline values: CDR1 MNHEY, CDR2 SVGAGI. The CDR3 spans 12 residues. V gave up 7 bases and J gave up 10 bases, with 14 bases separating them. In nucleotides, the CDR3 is TGTGCCAGCACAGGGGGGCCGAGGGAGCAGTTCTTC. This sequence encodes CASTGGPREQFF.

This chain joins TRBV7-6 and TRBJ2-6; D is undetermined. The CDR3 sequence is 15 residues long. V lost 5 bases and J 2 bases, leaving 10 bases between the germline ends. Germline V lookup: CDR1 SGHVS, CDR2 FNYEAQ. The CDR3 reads CASSPGWAGANVLTF. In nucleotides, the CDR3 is TGTGCCAGCAGCCCCGGGTGGGCTGGGGCCAACGTCCTGACTTTC.